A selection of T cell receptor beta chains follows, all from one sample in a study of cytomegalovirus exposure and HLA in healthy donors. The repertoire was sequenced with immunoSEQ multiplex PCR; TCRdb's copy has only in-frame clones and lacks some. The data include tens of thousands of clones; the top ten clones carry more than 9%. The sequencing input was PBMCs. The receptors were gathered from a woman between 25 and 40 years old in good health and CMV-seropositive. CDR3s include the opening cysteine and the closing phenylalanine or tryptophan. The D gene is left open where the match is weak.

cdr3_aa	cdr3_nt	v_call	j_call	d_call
CASSRFRTDSGNTIYF	TGTGCCAGCAGCCGTTTTCGGACAGACTCTGGAAACACCATATATTTT	TRBV7-9	TRBJ1-3	-
CASSRDRTGYTF	TGTGCCAGTAGCAGGGACAGAACCGGCTACACCTTC	TRBV19	TRBJ1-2	TRBD1
CASNPGAGGTDTQYF	TGCGCCAGCAACCCCGGGGCGGGGGGCACAGATACGCAGTATTTT	TRBV5-1	TRBJ2-3	TRBD2
CASDILNYGYTF	TGTGCCTCCGACATCCTCAACTATGGCTACACCTTC	TRBV30	TRBJ1-2	-
CASLGTANEKLFF	TGTGCCTCCCTCGGGACAGCTAATGAAAAACTGTTTTTT	TRBV30	TRBJ1-4	TRBD1
CASTPRSGGTDTQYF	TGTGCCAGCACTCCGAGGAGCGGGGGAACAGATACGCAGTATTTT	TRBV27	TRBJ2-3	TRBD2
CASSNRGLDTEAFF	TGTGCCAGTAGCAACAGGGGATTGGATACTGAAGCTTTCTTT	TRBV19	TRBJ1-1	TRBD1
CSATPNYGYTF	TGCAGTGCTACTCCTAACTATGGCTACACCTTC	TRBV20-1	TRBJ1-2	-
CASSPTGYGYTF	TGTGCCAGCAGCCCGACAGGGTATGGCTACACCTTC	TRBV25-1	TRBJ1-2	TRBD1
CASSQFPSYSRSNQPQHF	TGCGCCAGCAGCCAATTTCCCTCTTACAGCCGTAGCAATCAGCCCCAGCATTTT	TRBV4-1	TRBJ1-5	-
CASSQEGSGNTEAFF	TGCGCCAGCAGCCAAGAAGGATCGGGGAACACTGAAGCTTTCTTT	TRBV4-1	TRBJ1-1	-
CATSRNSGRANATYEQYF	TGTGCCACCAGCAGAAATAGCGGGAGGGCCAATGCGACCTACGAGCAGTACTTC	TRBV15	TRBJ2-7	TRBD2
CASRLTSGPGTDTQYF	TGTGCAAGTCGCTTAACCAGCGGACCGGGCACAGATACGCAGTATTTT	TRBV12-2	TRBJ2-3	-
CASSTGAGRRLFF	TGTGCCAGCAGTACTGGGGCAGGTCGACGGCTGTTTTTT	TRBV6-5	TRBJ2-2	-
CASTPGQAYGYTF	TGCGCCAGCACCCCCGGACAGGCTTATGGCTACACCTTC	TRBV5-1	TRBJ1-2	TRBD1
CASSSDWLAGNYNEQFF	TGTGCCAGCAGTTCTGACTGGCTAGCGGGGAACTACAATGAGCAGTTCTTC	TRBV28	TRBJ2-1	TRBD2
CASRRTGSDTQYF	TGTGCCAGCAGACGGACAGGGTCAGATACGCAGTATTTT	TRBV5-4	TRBJ2-3	TRBD1
CASSPGTSFYNEQFF	TGCGCCAGCAGCCCAGGGACTAGCTTCTACAATGAGCAGTTCTTC	TRBV5-1	TRBJ2-1	TRBD2
CASRSRGANEKLFF	TGTGCCAGCAGGTCGCGGGGAGCTAATGAAAAACTGTTTTTT	TRBV6-5	TRBJ1-4	-
CATSRAGQPDQPQHF	TGTGCCACCAGCAGAGCTGGACAGCCGGACCAGCCCCAGCATTTT	TRBV15	TRBJ1-5	-
CASRVVQGRYGYTF	TGTGCCAGCAGAGTAGTGCAGGGTCGCTATGGCTACACCTTC	TRBV6-1	TRBJ1-2	-
CASSQSQKGYGYTF	TGCGCCAGCAGCCAATCTCAAAAGGGGTATGGCTACACCTTC	TRBV4-1	TRBJ1-2	-
CSAENRDEQYF	TGCAGTGCTGAGAACAGGGACGAGCAGTACTTC	TRBV20-1	TRBJ2-7	-
CSVEGTGGIGTDTQYF	TGCAGCGTTGAAGGGACAGGGGGCATCGGCACAGATACGCAGTATTTT	TRBV29-1	TRBJ2-3	TRBD1
CASSARDLDYGYTF	TGTGCCAGCAGCGCCCGGGACTTGGACTATGGCTACACCTTC	TRBV7-8	TRBJ1-2	-
CASRGLSTATNEKLFF	TGTGCCAGTAGGGGTTTGTCGACAGCAACTAATGAAAAACTGTTTTTT	TRBV19	TRBJ1-4	-
CASSGRDSRGEQYF	TGTGCCAGCAGCGGCCGGGACTCCCGTGGGGAGCAGTACTTC	TRBV9	TRBJ2-7	-
CVQLGQRLSYEQYF	TGTGTTCAACTAGGTCAGAGACTCTCCTACGAGCAGTACTTC	TRBV7-5	TRBJ2-7	-
CSGGQGGGKLFF	TGCAGCGGGGGACAGGGGGGGGGAAAACTGTTTTTT	TRBV29-1	TRBJ1-4	TRBD1
CASSFSRGSNYGYTF	TGTGCCAGCAGCTTCAGCAGGGGGAGTAACTATGGCTACACCTTC	TRBV7-8	TRBJ1-2	TRBD1
CASSSGTSGTDTQYF	TGTGCCAGCAGCTCCGGGACTAGCGGCACAGATACGCAGTATTTT	TRBV6-5	TRBJ2-3	TRBD2
CAWSKGQVYGDYTF	TGTGCCTGGAGTAAGGGGCAGGTTTATGGTGACTACACCTTC	TRBV30	TRBJ1-2	-
CSASRVHEQYF	TGCAGTGCTAGCAGGGTCCACGAGCAGTACTTC	TRBV20-1	TRBJ2-7	-
CASSIARGNTEAFF	TGTGCCAGTAGTATAGCCAGGGGGAACACTGAAGCTTTCTTT	TRBV19	TRBJ1-1	-
CASSLARGGPDTQYF	TGTGCCAGCAGCTTAGCGAGGGGAGGCCCAGATACGCAGTATTTT	TRBV7-9	TRBJ2-3	-
CAWSVRDIQYF	TGTGCCTGGAGTGTACGAGACATTCAGTACTTC	TRBV30	TRBJ2-4	-
CASSFLAGGLAGELFF	TGCGCCAGCAGCTTTCTAGCGGGAGGGCTCGCCGGGGAGCTGTTTTTT	TRBV5-1	TRBJ2-2	TRBD2
CAWSSLGTGAYEQYF	TGTGCCTGGAGTTCATTAGGGACAGGGGCCTACGAGCAGTACTTC	TRBV30	TRBJ2-7	TRBD1
CASSLTGGASREKLFF	TGCGCCAGCAGCCTGACAGGGGGAGCTTCTAGGGAAAAACTGTTTTTT	TRBV4-1	TRBJ1-4	TRBD1
CASSMARTGGTEAFF	TGTGCCAGTAGTATGGCCCGGACAGGGGGAACTGAAGCTTTCTTT	TRBV19	TRBJ1-1	TRBD1
CASSYSWTGPYNEQYF	TGTGCCAGCAGTTACTCGTGGACAGGACCCTACAACGAGCAGTACTTC	TRBV6-6	TRBJ2-7	TRBD1
CASSLERTEGQGTYEQYF	TGTGCCAGCAGCTTAGAAAGGACCGAGGGACAGGGGACCTACGAGCAGTACTTC	TRBV13	TRBJ2-7	TRBD1
CAISVGQDHMNTEAFF	TGTGCCATCAGTGTCGGACAGGACCATATGAACACTGAAGCTTTCTTT	TRBV10-3	TRBJ1-1	TRBD1
CAWRAFGEKLFF	TGTGCCTGGAGAGCCTTCGGGGAAAAACTGTTTTTT	TRBV30	TRBJ1-4	-
CSVAGRANTEAFF	TGCAGCGTTGCCGGCAGGGCGAACACTGAAGCTTTCTTT	TRBV29-1	TRBJ1-1	-
CASSTNREAGTDTQYF	TGTGCCAGCAGCACGAACAGGGAAGCGGGGACAGATACGCAGTATTTT	TRBV5-7	TRBJ2-3	-